This TCR beta chain was sequenced for a study of cytomegalovirus exposure and HLA in healthy donors (dated by TCRdb to the late 2010s). About the investigation overall: An earlier analysis of 550 to 700 of the donors reported approximately 300 Gb of sequence data and approximately 110 million unique TCR beta sequences from some 180 million T cells. An early release that covered around 590 HLA-typed donors contained approximately 300 gigabases of sequencing data and 85 million to 100 million unique TCR sequences. Among the roughly 430 genotyped donors, around 81% belonged to the genetic ancestry cluster associated with self-reported Caucasian donors. The study aimed to test whether cataloging public T cell receptors could reveal signatures of past pathogen exposure. The study used immunosequencing to profile the T cell repertoires of hundreds of subjects and linked those repertoires to cytomegalovirus serostatus. In addition to the first cohort of around 670 subjects, a separate validation cohort of approximately 130 different subjects was used. The study combined high-throughput TCR immunosequencing, statistical association of individual TCRs with disease status, and machine learning to predict cytomegalovirus infection status. In a later analysis, previously published TCR beta repertoires from about 670 donors were re-analyzed and high-resolution HLA genotyping was added so that TCR occurrence patterns could be studied. Rather than drawing on any new phenotypic data, the later analysis identified candidate immune exposures from TCR beta sequences and the way those sequences occurred across donors. An earlier analysis of 587 of the donors applied high-throughput TCR beta sequencing to assess whether each TCR beta V gene segment acted as functional or pseudogenic. Donor age, sex, ethnicity and CMV serostatus were collected together with the repertoire data. A later genetic analysis took genome-wide SNP genotypes for about 55% of the 666 donors and used that subset as a discovery cohort. Every repertoire in the discovery cohort had been generated on one and the same sequencing platform. HLA typing covered class I and class II loci at four-digit resolution. The number of donors typed differed by locus, with 629-630 for A, B, C, DRB1 and DQB1, more than 500 for DQA1, over 600 for DPA1, and around 430 for DPB1. Four to six DR-DQ haplotypes were handled as single units for association and clustering, since linkage in the cohort was strong. Among approximately 370 genotyped donors of the cohort, an average of roughly 230,000 unique TCR beta nucleotide sequences was sequenced per donor, of which about 20% were non-productive. Study-level results and caveats: Because HLA typing was missing for some donors at each locus, association tests included only the typed subset. The cohort was sequenced for TCR beta chains only, and without alpha or paired-chain data the features that could be detected were limited. While some public TCRs were present in many individuals, most TCR sequences turned up only very rarely across donors. V-gene and J-gene trimming of TCR beta chains was associated with a missense DCLRE1C variant in a later genetic analysis, and the association was replicated in an independent cohort. According to the authors, the approach could potentially be generalized to other disease states and immunological phenotypes. An earlier analysis of approximately 590 of the donors showed that most TCR beta V segments appeared in productive rearrangements either about 90% or about 30% of the time, which broadly matched IMGT annotations. A later analysis found that HLA-associated TCR beta chains were more clonally expanded and had lower generation probabilities than equally common non-associated chains. In a later analysis, TCR association rates were found to vary across HLA loci, with the most associated TCRs seen for DRB1 alleles and the fewest for HLA-C alleles. The earlier analysis of some 540 of the donors excluded about 16 rarely observed V segments, including chromosome 9 orphons, because counts were too low. The 87-base-pair reads could not distinguish some IMGT-functional V segments, including TRBV6-2 and TRBV6-3, so those segments were excluded. According to a later analysis, most CMV-associated TCR beta chains appeared to be HLA-restricted, and the HLA associations seemed to be driven largely by CMV exposure. Several of the top co-occurrence clusters appeared to be linked to parvovirus B19, influenza, CMV and Epstein-Barr virus, according to a later analysis. A further reported finding was that TCR beta sequences accurately predicted the HLA-A and HLA-B alleles for most subjects in the first cohort. The presence/absence analyses assumed that sequencing depth was roughly uniform across donors, and that assumption may not be true. The classifier was reported to diagnose cytomegalovirus status with high specificity and sensitivity in both the original cohort and the validation cohort. A few of the identified cytomegalovirus-associated TCR beta chains were confirmed in vitro to be specific for cytomegalovirus antigens. CMV serostatus was the only immune exposure information available for the cohort. A cluster of highly shared sequence variants was judged likely to represent a technical artifact of the sequencing pipeline. Assigning TCR associations to individual alleles was difficult when HLA alleles, especially DR and DQ, strongly co-occurred. The study gave a list of under 200 TCR beta chains associated with cytomegalovirus. Correlated functional status among segregating V segments might be attributable to linkage disequilibrium, but an unknown experimental factor could not be ruled out. A later analysis associated 16,951 TCR beta sequences with specific HLA alleles at a false discovery rate of 0.05. In a later genetic analysis, fewer N-insertions in productive TCRs were reported among donors in an Asian-associated ancestry cluster than the approximately 710-donor mean.

A word on this clone: The antigen it binds to is not known. Base qualities are not provided; no much larger clone lies one nucleotide away.

The method was the immunoSEQ multiplex PCR assay. For the multiplex PCR, a mixture combining 60 forward primers for TCR Vbeta segments and 13 reverse primers for TCR Jbeta segments was used. Amplification of the CDR3 region of rearranged TCR beta genes was performed with a multiplex PCR assay on genomic DNA. Amplified TCR beta libraries were sequenced as 87-base-pair reads on the Illumina HiSeq System. The original pipeline was this. A later analysis counted 75 million to 100 million unique TCR beta chains across the 550 to 700 repertoires, and roughly 10 million of these chains were shared by at least two donors. Raw reads were error-corrected and collapsed into unique sequences with a nearest-neighbor algorithm that merged closely related sequences to remove PCR and sequencing errors. V, D and J gene segments were assigned by aligning CDR3 sequences to IMGT reference sequences. For a sequence to be retained, a match of at least six nucleotides was required to both a V gene segment and a J gene segment. Rearrangements were called productive when the CDR3 lacked stop codons and stayed in frame with V and J; all others were non-productive. Following IMGT convention, CDR3 was defined as the stretch from the second conserved V-encoded cysteine to the conserved J-encoded phenylalanine. In an earlier analysis of 550 to 650 of the donors, sequences lacking an unambiguous match to a single V gene segment were excluded. An earlier analysis of 587 of the donors called V segments functional above 56.7% productive rearrangements and segregating when the between-donor standard deviation exceeded 5%. A statistical classification framework was built to diagnose cytomegalovirus status from the catalog of TCR beta chain sequences. In a later analysis, TCR nucleotide sequences were compared against IMGT/GENE-DB human TR gene sequences so that V and J genes could be assigned. Using the TCRdist pipeline, a later analysis assigned CDR3 sequences along with most-parsimonious VDJ recombination scenarios. In a later analysis, each TCR beta chain was defined by its CDR3 amino acid sequence together with its V-gene family, and reads without a unique V-gene family were excluded. To address suspected cross-contamination and a sequencing artifact, a later analysis removed 592 highly shared, low-generation-probability nucleotide sequences. In a later analysis, a clonal expansion index was calculated for each public chain from normalized within-repertoire ranks of inferred template counts. A later analysis computed generation probabilities with a VDJ recombination model fitted to out-of-frame rearrangements, and checked the results against IGoR. In a later analysis, hypergeometric tests were used to score TCR-TCR, TCR-HLA and TCR-CMV co-occurrence, with a repertoire-size bias correction applied to TCR pairs. To estimate false discovery rates, a later analysis permuted the HLA or CMV assignments 20 times. A later analysis grouped co-occurring TCRs with DBSCAN, adding TCRdist sequence similarity when clustering within HLA-allele-positive subsets. Repertoires with fewer than 30,000 or more than 120,000 public chains were left out of co-occurrence clustering, as were about five repertoires with anomalous nucleotide sharing. Drawn from immuneACCESS, this table holds only the in-frame rearrangements with V and J called that TCRdb kept. Clones are partly lost; checked studies trace under half to an unresolved V gene and leave the rest unexplained. D and trimming were read from the DNA, whereas the V and J calls and clone size are those reported in that table. The sample includes about 160,000 clones, with roughly four fifths observed a single time. 1.9% of the sample goes to the ten largest clones.

The cohort comprised some 730 healthy bone marrow donors. Cohort members were all nominally healthy when sampled, although unrecorded immune exposures were likely present. The donor was CMV seronegative and was included in the group of under 450 seronegative cohort members. Every donor gave a peripheral blood sample, and the peripheral blood mononuclear cells from that sample were used for TCR beta sequencing. The Qiagen DNeasy Blood Extraction Kit was used to extract genomic DNA from the blood cell samples. Based on the germline V gene, the CDR1 and CDR2 sequences are MDHEN and SYDVKM. Reading from cysteine to phenylalanine, the CDR3 counts 13 amino acids. CDR3 DNA only is kept here, 39 bases in frame from base 1.

This receptor was identified in a woman under 30 in good health and CMV-seronegative. The sequenced material came from PBMCs. The rearranged chain carries TRBV28 and TRBJ2-5; there is no confident call for the D gene. The J call could be wrong; TRBJ2-7 is a better fit for the DNA end. CDR3 protein: CASSSFVVGEQYF. In nucleotides, the sequence is TGTGCCAGCAGCAGTTTTGTTGTGGGCGAGCAGTACTTC.